The 9 T cell receptor beta chains below all came from one sample that was sequenced in a study of T cells in Graves' hyperthyroidism and ophthalmopathy. Using RNA transcripts as the source, TCR beta CDR3 regions were amplified. The TCR CDR3 was amplified in a first-round RT-PCR using the HTBI primer set. TCRdb re-derived calls from the multiplex PCR reads in MiXCR, one entry per CDR3 protein. The data hold a few hundred thousand distinct CDR3 sequences, with approximately 14% observed a single time. The sequenced sample was blood. These receptors came from a woman in her 30s with Graves' hyperthyroidism.

This clonotype was seen a handful of times. The chain employs TRBV19 and TRBJ1-1; D uncertain. Germline V gene lookup returns CDR1 LNHDA and CDR2 SQIVND (reference sequence). The CDR3 is 12 residues long. With 6 bases removed from V and 3 bases from J, the gap between germline ends came to 8 bases. CDR3 sequence reads: CASSPSDTEAFF. CDR3 DNA: TGTGCCAGTAGCCCTTCCGACACTGAAGCTTTCTTT.

This clonotype was recorded many times. J is TRBJ1-5 and V is TRBV2; tentatively, D is TRBD1 (5 bases). Germline V gives CDR1 SNHLY, CDR2 FYNNEI. The CDR3 extends over 14 amino acids. The V and J ends lost 6 bases and 5 bases respectively, with 14 bases between them. The CDR3, as DNA: TGTGCCAGCAGGGGCGCCTGGGGGGATCAGCCCCAGCATTTT. It translates to CASRGAWGDQPQHF.

Ten or more counts support this clonotype. This chain uses TRBV28 with TRBJ2-7; D gene uncertain. The CDR3 totals 14 residues. Per the germline V gene, CDR1 is MDHEN and CDR2 is SYDVKM. V was trimmed by 5 bases and J by 1 base, leaving 12 bases between them. CDR3 in DNA: TGTGCCAGCAGTACAAATGACGGGTCCTACGAGCAGTACTTC. As protein: CASSTNDGSYEQYF.

This clonotype was recorded at least ten times. The rearrangement uses TRBV27 and TRBJ1-1; tentatively, D is TRBD1 (5 bases). Germline V gives CDR1 MNHEY, CDR2 SMNVEV (reference sequence). The ends were cut back, 5 bases at V and 3 bases at J, with 13 bases in the middle. The length of the CDR3 is 14 residues. CDR3 sequence (DNA): TGTGCCAGCAGTGAGGGCAGGGTCTACACTGAAGCTTTCTTT. As protein: CASSEGRVYTEAFF.

The CDR3 region is CASSQERRTYEQYF. In DNA, the CDR3 is TGCGCCAGCAGCCAAGAGAGGCGGACCTACGAGCAGTACTTC. The chain couples TRBV4-3 to TRBJ2-7; D uncertain. This CDR3 has 14 residues. Germline CDR1 is LGHNA and CDR2 is YSLEER. The V gene lost 0 bases and the J gene lost 2 bases, with 8 bases spanning the gap.

This clonotype came up many times. This sequence joins TRBV20-1 and TRBJ2-3, with unresolved D. V lost 6 bases, J lost 2 bases, and 12 bases lay in between. CDR3 length: 13 residues. The germline V gene encodes CDR1 DFQATT and CDR2 SNEGSKA (reference sequence). As DNA, the CDR3 is TGCAGTGCCGTTACCGGGCCCACAGATACGCAGTATTTT. Its translation: CSAVTGPTDTQYF.

As for this clonotype: At one end, the junction sequence differs from germline, possibly due to a read error. The chain is built from TRBV5-1 and TRBJ2-1, with TRBD2 identical over 13 bases. The CDR3 spans 16 residues. Per germline, CDR1 SGHRS and CDR2 YFSETQ. In nucleotides, the CDR3 is TGCACCAGCATGAACACCGGGACTAGCGGGAAGAATGAGCAGTTCTTC. Protein sequence: CTSMNTGTSGKNEQFF.

This chain uses TRBV28 with TRBJ1-4; D may be TRBD1 (6 bases). The V gene lost 8 bases and the J gene lost 0 bases, with 13 bases spanning the gap. CDR3 length: 15 residues. Germline CDR1 is MDHEN and CDR2 is SYDVKM. CDR3 sequence reads: CASAKGGATNEKLFF. The CDR3 nucleotides read TGTGCCAGCGCTAAGGGGGGTGCAACTAATGAAAAACTGTTTTTT. The full variable domain, in which reference TRBV28 and TRBJ1-4 provide the parts outside the CDR3, is DVKVTQSSRYLVKRTGEKVFLECVQDMDHENMFWYRQDPGLGLRLIYFSYDVKMKEKGDIPEGYSVSREKKERFSLILESASTNQTSMYLCASAKGGATNEKLFFGSGTQLSVL.

The chain uses TRBV3-1 and TRBJ2-1, with 10 nucleotides matching TRBD1. The germline V gene encodes CDR1 LGHDT and CDR2 YNNKEL (reference sequence). The V segment lost 2 bases and the J segment 4 bases; nucleotides outside the gene matches: 5. This CDR3 comprises 16 residues. CDR3 sequence reads: CASSQFVGQGYNEQFF. In DNA form, the CDR3 reads TGTGCCAGCAGCCAATTCGTGGGACAGGGGTACAATGAGCAGTTCTTC.